This entry lists 4 T cell receptor beta chains sequenced from one sample in a study of Ad26.COV2.S vaccination and SARS-CoV-2 variants. Documented treatment: over 15 received Ad26.COV2.S at low or high dose, single or two shots; about 5 received placebo; per-sample allocation not given. Sampling was performed 63 days after the first vaccine or placebo injection. Sequenced by immunoSEQ multiplex PCR; TCRdb stores in-frame clones only, minus some. Of almost 400,000 clones listed, about 91% were seen once; the top ten hold 1.5% to 2%. The material was peripheral blood, obtained in a trial of Ad26.COV2.S vaccine versus placebo. These receptors all come from a person between 18 and 60 years old who received the Ad26.COV2.S COVID-19 vaccine or a placebo.

This chain links TRBV5-1 with TRBJ1-1; D not resolved. Between the trimmed V and J ends, which lost 0 bases and 2 bases, there was a span of 8 bases. The CDR3 totals 14 residues. Germline V lookup: CDR1 SGHRS, CDR2 YFSETQ. CDR3 nucleotide sequence: TGCGCCAGCAGCTTGGGGGTGGCCAACACTGAAGCTTTCTTT. Translation gives CASSLGVANTEAFF.

The chain combines TRBV9 with TRBJ1-2; D gene unclear. Germline V gives CDR1 SGDLS, CDR2 YYNGEE. Deletions cut 0 bases from V and 6 bases from J, with 9 bases between. CDR3 length equals 13 residues. In DNA form, the CDR3 reads TGTGCCAGCAGCGTAGATGGCCTGGATGGCTACACCTTC. It encodes CASSVDGLDGYTF.

This clone was counted a single time. This chain links TRBV30 with TRBJ1-6; D gene unclear. In germline, CDR1 is GTSNPN, CDR2 SVGIG (reference sequence). This CDR3 spans 15 amino acids. The V gene lost 0 bases and the J gene lost 7 bases, with 13 bases spanning the gap. The CDR3 reads CAWSVLGTVNSPLHF. In nucleotides, the CDR3 is TGTGCCTGGAGTGTACTCGGCACGGTCAATTCACCCCTCCACTTT.

This clone is a singleton in its sample. The gene calls are TRBV3-1 (or the pseudogene TRBV3-2) and TRBJ1-1, with 7 positions matching TRBD1. CDR3 length equals 13 residues. The V segment lost 5 bases and the J segment 6 bases; nucleotides outside the gene matches: 6. In germline, CDR1 is LGHDT, CDR2 YNNKEL (reference sequence). The CDR3 reads CASSSRQGSEAFF. The CDR3 DNA is TGTGCCAGCAGCTCGCGACAGGGTTCTGAAGCTTTCTTT.